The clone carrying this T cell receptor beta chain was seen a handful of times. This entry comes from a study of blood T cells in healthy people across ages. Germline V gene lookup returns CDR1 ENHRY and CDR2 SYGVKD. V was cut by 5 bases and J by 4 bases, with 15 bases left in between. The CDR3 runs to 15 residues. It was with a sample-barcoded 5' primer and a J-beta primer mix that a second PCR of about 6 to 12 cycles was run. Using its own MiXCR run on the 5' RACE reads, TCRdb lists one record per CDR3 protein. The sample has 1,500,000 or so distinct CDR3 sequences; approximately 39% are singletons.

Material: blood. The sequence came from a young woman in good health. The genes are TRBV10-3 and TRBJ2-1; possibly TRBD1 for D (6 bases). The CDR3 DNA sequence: TGTGCCATCAGTTCCCCTGGGGGCGGGTACAATGAGCAGTTCTTC. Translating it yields CAISSPGGGYNEQFF.